The 28 T cell receptor beta chains below all came from one sample that was sequenced in a study of blood T cell repertoires in COVID-19. TCRdb's table, derived via immunoSEQ multiplex PCR, lists solely in-frame clones and lacks some. The table lists about 430,000 clones, more than 75% of them singletons. The sequenced material came from PBMCs or T cells enriched from blood (not recorded which). The receptors derive from a woman in her twenties or thirties with acute COVID-19.

DNA for the CDR3: TGTGCCAGCAGCCCGTTGGACAGGCGCACTGAAGCTTTCTTT. Its protein product is CASSPLDRRTEAFF. The rearrangement links TRBV7-9 to TRBJ1-1; 7 bases line up with TRBD1. J gave up 4 bases and V 5 bases, and 7 bases lay outside the gene matches. Per germline, CDR1 SEHNR and CDR2 FQNEAQ (reference sequence). CDR3 length: 14 residues.

This rearrangement joins TRBV2 to TRBJ2-7; TRBD1 agrees at 8 bases. V gave up 11 bases and J gave up 0 bases; unmatched junction bases: 15. Germline CDR1 reads SNHLY; CDR2 reads FYNNEI. The CDR3 has 16 residues. CDR3 nucleotides: TGTGCCGCAGGGGGGCAGGGGGCACAGAGCTCCTACGAGCAGTACTTC. Protein sequence: CAAGGQGAQSSYEQYF.

The CDR3 coding sequence is TGTGCCAGCAGCTTAAGCGCCGGGACTGAAGCTTTCTTT. Translated, it gives CASSLSAGTEAFF. The rearrangement uses TRBV7-9 and TRBJ1-1; unclear D gene. V shed 2 bases and J shed 5 bases, with 9 bases lying between them. This CDR3 region has 13 residues. CDR1 and CDR2 from the germline V gene are SEHNR and FQNEAQ (reference sequence).

The chain has TRBV9 and TRBJ1-5; 7 positions match TRBD1. Germline V CDR1 and CDR2: SGDLS, YYNGEE. This CDR3 is 14 amino acids long. V shed 3 bases and J 6 bases; nucleotides not matched to a gene: 6. Written as DNA, the CDR3 is TGTGCCAGCAGCGGGACGACAGGGTCTCAGCCCCAGCATTTT. This codes for CASSGTTGSQPQHF.

The V and J genes are TRBV30 and TRBJ1-4, with 7 bases lining up with TRBD1. This CDR3 is built from 11 residues. Trimming took 2 bases from V and 10 from J; bases not matched to a gene: 1. The V gene's germline CDR1 is GTSNPN and CDR2 SVGIG (reference sequence). Here the CDR3 DNA reads TGTGCCTGGAGTAACAGGGGAAAACTGTTTTTT. It encodes CAWSNRGKLFF.

This chain links TRBV24-1 with TRBJ2-2, with TRBD1 matching over 7 bases. In germline, CDR1 is KGHDR, CDR2 SFDVKD. The CDR3 runs 14 residues. V gave up 12 bases and J gave up 3 bases; unmatched junction bases: 9. The CDR3 loop is CAAQTGAYTGELFF. The CDR3 coding sequence is TGTGCCGCTCAAACAGGGGCTTACACCGGGGAGCTGTTTTTT.

This chain links TRBV7-2 with TRBJ2-5, with D tentatively TRBD2 (6 bases). V dropped 0 bases and J dropped 5 bases, with 16 bases sitting between them. Germline V CDR1 and CDR2: SGHTA, FQGNSA. The CDR3 totals 16 residues. The CDR3 bases are TGTGCCAGCAGCTTAGCGGGGGGAGCGTTTGGCGAGACCCAGTACTTC. It encodes CASSLAGGAFGETQYF.

V usage is TRBV6-5 and J usage is TRBJ2-7; 8 bases are a match to TRBD1. V was clipped by 10 bases and J by 1 base; unmatched bases: 6. The germline CDR1 and CDR2 sequences are MNHEY and SVGAGI. The CDR3 has 13 residues. CDR3 protein: CATGQGGSYEQYF. The CDR3 DNA reads as TGTGCCACCGGACAGGGTGGGTCCTACGAGCAGTACTTC.

The chain links TRBV27 to TRBJ1-4; possibly TRBD1 for D (6 bases). This CDR3 has 15 amino acids. With 5 bases removed from V and 1 base from J, the gap between germline ends came to 11 bases. Germline V gives CDR1 MNHEY, CDR2 SMNVEV (reference sequence). The chain's CDR3 is CASSPTGRTNEKLFF. The CDR3 DNA reads as TGTGCCAGCAGTCCTACAGGGAGAACTAATGAAAAACTGTTTTTT. Filled out from reference TRBV27 and TRBJ1-4, the complete variable domain reads EAQVTQNPRYLITVTGKKLTVTCSQNMNHEYMSWYRQDPGLGLRQIYYSMNVEVTDKGDVPEGYKVSRKEKRNFPLILESPSPNQTSLYFCASSPTGRTNEKLFFGSGTQLSVL.

This chain's CDR3 is CATSRDRRGNTDTQYF. DNA for the CDR3: TGTGCCACCAGCAGAGACCGGAGGGGAAACACAGATACGCAGTATTTT. V gene TRBV15 combines with J gene TRBJ2-3, with D tentatively TRBD2 (6 bases). The CDR3 contains 16 residues. Looked up from germline, CDR1 is LNHNV and CDR2 is YYDKDF (reference sequence). The germline V and J ends were trimmed by 0 bases and 2 bases, with 12 bases remaining between them. Filled out from reference TRBV15 and TRBJ2-3, the complete variable domain reads DAMVIQNPRYQVTQFGKPVTLSCSQTLNHNVMYWYQQKSSQAPKLLFHYYDKDFNNEADTPDNFQSRRPNTSFCFLDIRSPGLGDTAMYLCATSRDRRGNTDTQYFGPGTRLTVL.

The chain employs TRBV5-1 and TRBJ1-1; 7 bases map to TRBD1. Trimming at V came to 9 bases and at J to 3 bases, leaving 11 bases not matched to a gene. Germline V gene data show CDR1 as SGHRS and CDR2 as YFSETQ. The CDR3 is 14 amino acids. The CDR3 region has the DNA TGCGCCAACAAACCCGACAGGGAGCACACTGAAGCTTTCTTT. Translating it yields CANKPDREHTEAFF.

The chain combines TRBV7-9 with TRBJ1-2; a weak D match, TRBD1 (5 bases). Germline V lookup: CDR1 SEHNR, CDR2 FQNEAQ (reference sequence). This CDR3 has 15 residues. Deletions cut 1 base from V and 2 bases from J, with 11 bases between. The CDR3 nucleotides are TGTGCCAGCAGCTTAGGCCGGGGGAGGAACTATGGCTACACCTTC. This encodes CASSLGRGRNYGYTF.

The chain employs TRBV3-1 (or the pseudogene TRBV3-2) and TRBJ1-2, with a possible D match to TRBD1 (5 bases). Trimming left V 3 bases short and J 6 bases short, with 14 bases between. Germline lookup yields CDR1 LGHDT and CDR2 YNNKEL (reference sequence). The CDR3 is made up of 14 amino acids. Here the CDR3 DNA reads TGTGCCAGCAGCCAGCTCCAGGGAAGTCATGGCTACACCTTC. Amino acid sequence: CASSQLQGSHGYTF.

The chain is built from TRBV27 and TRBJ1-6; D remains unclear. V lost 2 bases and J lost 9, with 8 bases in between. Germline CDR1 and CDR2: MNHEY and SMNVEV (reference sequence). The CDR3 loop spans 13 amino acids. The CDR3 DNA sequence: TGTGCCAGCAGTTTAGTTTTCGGTTCACCCCTCCACTTT. Translated, it gives CASSLVFGSPLHF.

The chain has TRBV30 and TRBJ2-2, with D uncertain. Germline CDR1 and CDR2: GTSNPN and SVGIG (reference sequence). The CDR3 spans 12 residues. V gave up 3 bases and J gave up 6 bases, with 8 bases separating them. In DNA, the CDR3 is TGTGCCTGGAGACTATTGGCCGGGGAGCTGTTTTTT. Translated: CAWRLLAGELFF.

The chain is built from TRBV6-1 and TRBJ2-3; 9 bases agree with TRBD2. This CDR3 spans 15 amino acids. V was pared by 1 base and J by 5 bases, with 4 bases of the junction left unmatched. Per germline, CDR1 MNHNS and CDR2 SASEGT. CDR3 nucleotide sequence: TGTGCCAGCAGTGAAGGCGGTAGCGGGGGAGATACGCAGTATTTT. Residues: CASSEGGSGGDTQYF.

Only one count was recorded for this clone. The chain combines TRBV29-1 with TRBJ2-1, with D tentatively TRBD1 (6 bases). Trimming cost V 4 bases and J 9 bases, with 16 bases left between them. Germline lookup yields CDR1 SQVTM and CDR2 ANQGSEA. The CDR3 length is 13 residues. The CDR3, as DNA: TGCAGCGTTGCGGCAGGGGAACGGATTGAGCAGTTCTTC. It codes for CSVAAGERIEQFF.

Only a few counts were recorded for this clone. The gene calls are TRBV9 and TRBJ2-1, with 7 bases identical to TRBD2. This CDR3 has 14 residues. CDR1 and CDR2 from the germline V gene are SGDLS and YYNGEE. V was pared by 1 base and J by 8 bases, with 6 bases of the junction left unmatched. CDR3: CASSVSWGRDEQFF. The CDR3 DNA follows: TGTGCCAGCAGCGTATCGTGGGGGAGGGATGAGCAGTTCTTC.

V usage is TRBV29-1 and J usage is TRBJ1-1, with 9 positions matching TRBD1. The V gene's germline CDR1 is SQVTM and CDR2 ANQGSEA. V trimming: 7 bases; J trimming: 5 bases; junction bases outside the gene matches: 8. This CDR3 region has 13 residues. Written as DNA, the CDR3 is TGCAGCGCGGACACAGGGGGCGGAACTGAAGCTTTCTTT. Its translation: CSADTGGGTEAFF.

This CDR3 reads CASSSGLYGYTF. In DNA form, the CDR3 reads TGTGCCAGCAGTTCGGGACTTTATGGCTACACCTTC. V gene TRBV12-3 or TRBV12-4 combines with J gene TRBJ1-2; D perhaps matches TRBD1 (5 bases). This CDR3 contains 12 residues. V lost 4 bases to trimming and J lost 5 bases, with 8 bases between them.

The CDR3 reads CASSRDRPQPQHF. DNA of the CDR3: TGTGCCAGCAGCCGAGACAGGCCCCAGCCCCAGCATTTT. The chain links TRBV7-8 to TRBJ1-5; a possible D gene is TRBD1 (6 bases). CDR1 and CDR2 (germline): SGHVS, FQNEAQ. V lost 5 bases and J lost 7, with 12 bases in between. The CDR3 sequence is 13 residues long.

The chain carries TRBV10-3 and TRBJ2-3; 11 positions agree with TRBD2. The J segment lost 4 bases and the V segment lost 5 bases, leaving 5 bases of the junction unmatched. Germline V gene data show CDR1 as ENHRY and CDR2 as SYGVKD. The CDR3 consists of 15 residues. The CDR3 region is CAISTTSGGSDTQYF. In nucleotides, the CDR3 is TGTGCCATCAGTACCACTAGCGGGGGATCAGATACGCAGTATTTT.

V and J are TRBV13 and TRBJ1-4; 7 bases map to TRBD1. V lost 5 bases and J lost 4; bases outside the gene matches: 4. Germline loops: CDR1 PRHDT, CDR2 FYEKMQ (reference sequence). CDR3 size: 14 residues. CDR3 sequence (DNA): TGTGCCAGCAGCCAGGGGGAGAGTAATGAAAAACTGTTTTTT. This translates into CASSQGESNEKLFF.

This chain links TRBV3-1 (or the pseudogene TRBV3-2) with TRBJ1-5, with a weak D call TRBD1 (6 bases). This CDR3 is 15 amino acids long. Germline V lookup: CDR1 LGHDT, CDR2 YNNKEL (reference sequence). V lost 4 bases and J 7 bases, leaving 17 bases between the germline ends. CDR3 bases: TGTGCCAGCAGCCCCGGGACATCCTTGAGGCAGCCCCAGCATTTT. Protein product: CASSPGTSLRQPQHF.

The J gene is TRBJ2-3, the V gene TRBV7-9; 7 bases are a match to TRBD1. The ends lost 5 bases at V and 14 bases at J; junction bases unmatched: 10. The CDR3 has 12 amino acids. Germline V CDR1 and CDR2: SEHNR, FQNEAQ (reference sequence). This CDR3 reads CASSRQGARVYF. In DNA, the CDR3 is TGTGCCAGCAGCCGACAGGGAGCGAGAGTGTATTTT.

The chain combines TRBV6-1 with TRBJ2-4; 9 nucleotides align to TRBD1. This CDR3 is 16 amino acids long. Trimming removed 3 bases from V and 1 base from J; junction bases left unmatched: 4. Germline V CDR1 and CDR2: MNHNS, SASEGT. This CDR3 reads CASSDPGTGAKNIQYF. The CDR3 DNA sequence: TGTGCCAGCAGTGATCCCGGGACAGGGGCCAAAAACATTCAGTACTTC.

The rearrangement joins TRBV14 to TRBJ1-5; TRBD1 is a possible D gene (5 bases). This CDR3 spans 15 amino acids. Trimming took 1 base from V and 4 from J, leaving 11 bases between them. CDR1 and CDR2 from the germline V gene are SGHDN and FVKESK. The DNA of the CDR3 is TGTGCCAGCAGCCAAGGTTCAGGGCGGAATCAGCCCCAGCATTTT. Translation gives CASSQGSGRNQPQHF.

V and J are TRBV7-6 and TRBJ1-2; 8 bases line up with TRBD1. The J segment lost 8 bases and the V segment lost 1 base, leaving 9 bases of the junction unmatched. CDR3 size: 15 residues. Germline CDR1 is SGHVS and CDR2 is FNYEAQ. The CDR3 nucleotides read TGTGCCAGCAGCTTAGGTCAGGGGGCCGGCGGAGGCTACACCTTC. Translated, it gives CASSLGQGAGGGYTF.